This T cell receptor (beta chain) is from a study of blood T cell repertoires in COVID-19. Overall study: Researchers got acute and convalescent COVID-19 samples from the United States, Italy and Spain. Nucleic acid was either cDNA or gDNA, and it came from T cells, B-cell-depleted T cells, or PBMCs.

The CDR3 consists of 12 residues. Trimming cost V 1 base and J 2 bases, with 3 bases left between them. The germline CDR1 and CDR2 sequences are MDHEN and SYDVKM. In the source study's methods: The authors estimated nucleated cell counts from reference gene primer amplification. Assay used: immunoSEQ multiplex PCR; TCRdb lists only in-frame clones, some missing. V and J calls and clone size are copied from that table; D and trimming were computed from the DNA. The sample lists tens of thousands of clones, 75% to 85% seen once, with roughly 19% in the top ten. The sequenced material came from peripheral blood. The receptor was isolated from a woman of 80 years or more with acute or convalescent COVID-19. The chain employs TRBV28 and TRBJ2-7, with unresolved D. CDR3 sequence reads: CASSLSPYEQYF. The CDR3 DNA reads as TGTGCCAGCAGTTTATCTCCCTACGAGCAGTACTTC.